The 32 T cell receptor beta chains reported below all come from one sample, sequenced in a study of blood T cell repertoires in COVID-19. TCRdb's table, derived via immunoSEQ multiplex PCR, lists solely in-frame clones and lacks some. The data show about 170,000 clones, with around nine tenths seen just once and roughly 3.4% held by the top ten. The sequenced material came from peripheral blood. These receptors were obtained from a man between 65 and 85 years old with acute or convalescent COVID-19.

Here the CDR3 reads CASSQWLAVAGETQYF. The DNA for the CDR3 is TGCGCCAGCAGCCAGTGGCTAGCGGTCGCCGGAGAGACCCAGTACTTC. The chain is built from TRBV4-3 and TRBJ2-5; 7 bases align to TRBD2. With 3 bases clipped from V and 4 bases from J, the junction kept 11 bases outside the gene matches. The germline gives CDR1 LGHNA, CDR2 YSLEER. The CDR3 has 16 amino acids.

This chain links TRBV7-6 with TRBJ1-3; D is ambiguous. This CDR3 is 16 amino acids long. The germline CDR1 and CDR2 sequences are SGHVS and FNYEAQ. Between the trimmed V and J ends, which lost 0 bases and 4 bases, there was a span of 13 bases. The CDR3 nucleotides read TGTGCCAGCAGCTTAGCGCCCAGCTTGGGCGGAAACACCATATATTTT. Amino acid sequence: CASSLAPSLGGNTIYF.

The V and J genes are TRBV27 and TRBJ2-1; no clear D. From germline, CDR1 is MNHEY and CDR2 SMNVEV (reference sequence). The CDR3 sequence is 15 residues long. Trimming left V 4 bases short and J 0 bases short, with 10 bases between. CDR3 bases: TGTGCCAGCAGTTCAGACCGACTCTCCTACAATGAGCAGTTCTTC. Translating it yields CASSSDRLSYNEQFF.

The CDR3 region has the DNA TGTGCCAGCAGCCCCAGGGGAGATACGCAGTATTTT. It codes for CASSPRGDTQYF. The rearrangement uses TRBV7-9 and TRBJ2-3; D might be TRBD1 (6 bases). V was trimmed by 5 bases and J by 5 bases, leaving 8 bases between them. Germline CDR1 SEHNR, CDR2 FQNEAQ (reference sequence). There are 12 residues in the CDR3.

The J gene is TRBJ1-2, the V gene TRBV7-8; TRBD1 is a possible D gene (5 bases). The CDR3 covers 15 residues. Germline lookup yields CDR1 SGHVS and CDR2 FQNEAQ. Trimming left V 0 bases short and J 4 bases short, with 12 bases between. The CDR3 loop reads CASSLALPGPYGYTF. CDR3 nucleotide sequence: TGTGCCAGCAGCTTAGCGCTACCAGGGCCCTATGGCTACACCTTC.

V is TRBV19 and J is TRBJ1-1; weak D call: TRBD1 (6 bases). The germline V gene encodes CDR1 LNHDA and CDR2 SQIVND (reference sequence). Trimming removed 9 bases at V and 1 base at J, with 15 bases between. The CDR3 loop spans 14 amino acids. CDR3 sequence reads: CASQGSATNTEAFF. The DNA of the CDR3 is TGTGCCAGCCAGGGGAGCGCCACGAACACTGAAGCTTTCTTT. The full variable domain, with the rest looked up from reference TRBV19 and TRBJ1-1, is DGGITQSPKYLFRKEGQNVTLSCEQNLNHDAMYWYRQDPGQGLRLIYYSQIVNDFQKGDIAEGYSVSREKKESFPLTVTSAQKNPTAFYLCASQGSATNTEAFFGQGTRLTVV.

The chain combines TRBV6-5 with TRBJ2-2, with 9 positions matching TRBD1. CDR3 length: 14 amino acids. V dropped 8 bases and J dropped 4; count of bases not matched to a gene: 5. CDR1 MNHEY and CDR2 SVGAGI come from the germline V gene. CDR3 loop: CASRQGGSTGELFF. The CDR3 coding sequence is TGTGCCAGCCGACAGGGGGGGTCCACCGGGGAGCTGTTTTTT.

The V gene is TRBV27, the J gene TRBJ1-6; D gene uncertain. The V gene lost 2 bases and the J gene lost 7 bases, with 15 bases spanning the gap. The CDR3 runs to 16 residues. The germline V gene encodes CDR1 MNHEY and CDR2 SMNVEV (reference sequence). This CDR3 reads CASSLRSGLTNSPLHF. The CDR3 DNA reads TGTGCCAGCAGTTTAAGGTCGGGTCTCACCAATTCACCCCTCCACTTT.

V gene TRBV15 combines with J gene TRBJ2-5; TRBD2 matches 7 bases. CDR1 LNHNV and CDR2 YYDKDF come from the germline V gene (reference sequence). V gave up 1 base and J gave up 5 bases; unmatched junction bases: 10. This CDR3 comprises 16 residues. The CDR3 sequence is CATSRGASGYEETQYF. In nucleotides, the CDR3 is TGTGCCACCAGCAGAGGAGCTAGCGGTTATGAGGAGACCCAGTACTTC.

This clone was detected only a few times. V usage is TRBV18 and J usage is TRBJ1-2; TRBD1 aligns across 7 bases. Germline CDR1 reads KGHSH; CDR2 reads LQKENI. The V and J ends lost 3 bases and 3 bases, in that order; junction bases with no gene match: 4. CDR3 length equals 14 residues. In DNA, the CDR3 is TGTGCCAGCTCACCTACGGGACAGCACTATGGCTACACCTTC. Protein product: CASSPTGQHYGYTF.

This chain joins TRBV7-9 and TRBJ1-1; D possibly corresponds to TRBD1 (5 bases). Looked up from germline, CDR1 is SEHNR and CDR2 is FQNEAQ (reference sequence). CDR3 size: 14 residues. V lost 5 bases and J lost 4, with 14 bases in between. The CDR3 DNA sequence: TGTGCCAGCAGCCCCCCCGTGGGGGGCACTGAAGCTTTCTTT. This encodes CASSPPVGGTEAFF.

The chain couples TRBV3-1 (or the pseudogene TRBV3-2) to TRBJ1-2, with D perhaps TRBD1 (5 bases). Germline V gives CDR1 LGHDT, CDR2 YNNKEL (reference sequence). The CDR3 runs to 14 residues. V gave up 0 bases and J gave up 9 bases, with 14 bases separating them. CDR3 residues: CASSQDMTAESYTF. In DNA, the CDR3 is TGTGCCAGCAGCCAAGATATGACAGCTGAGAGCTACACCTTC.

This rearrangement joins TRBV18 to TRBJ2-5; D possibly corresponds to TRBD1 (6 bases). V lost 5 bases to trimming and J lost 2 bases, with 15 bases between them. The CDR3 spans 15 residues. Germline CDR1 and CDR2: KGHSH and LQKENI. CDR3 region: CASSFAGTQQETQYF. The CDR3 nucleotides read TGTGCCAGCTCATTCGCCGGGACACAGCAAGAGACCCAGTACTTC.

This clone was seen just once. The rearrangement joins TRBV5-1 to TRBJ2-7; no reliable D call. V lost 5 bases to trimming and J lost 3 bases, with 6 bases between them. Germline lookup yields CDR1 SGHRS and CDR2 YFSETQ. There are 11 residues in the CDR3. CDR3 amino acids: CASRRDYEQYF. The CDR3 nucleotides read TGCGCCAGCAGGCGCGACTACGAGCAGTACTTC.

The genes are TRBV11-2 and TRBJ2-7; 9 bases line up with TRBD2. Germline CDR1 is SGHAT and CDR2 is FQNNGV. The CDR3 is made up of 14 amino acids. Losses at the gene ends were 5 bases for V and 4 bases for J; bases not matched to a gene: 6. CDR3 amino acids: CASSPASGIYEQYF. In nucleotides, the CDR3 is TGTGCCAGCAGCCCCGCTAGCGGGATTTACGAGCAGTACTTC.

This clone has only one observation. This chain joins TRBV5-1 and TRBJ1-1, with 10 bases lining up with TRBD1. V gave up 4 bases and J gave up 6 bases; unmatched junction bases: 12. The CDR3 spans 16 residues. Germline lookup yields CDR1 SGHRS and CDR2 YFSETQ. In DNA form, the CDR3 reads TGCGCCAGCAGCCCACCCGGGACAGGGGCCGTCGCTGAAGCTTTCTTT. This translates into CASSPPGTGAVAEAFF. Full variable domain (outside the CDR3, taken from reference TRBV5-1 and TRBJ1-1): KAGVTQTPRYLIKTRGQQVTLSCSPISGHRSVSWYQQTPGQGLQFLFEYFSETQRNKGNFPGRFSGRQFSNSRSEMNVSTLELGDSALYLCASSPPGTGAVAEAFFGQGTRLTVV.

The chain combines TRBV16 with TRBJ2-3; tentatively, D is TRBD1 (5 bases). Germline V CDR1 and CDR2: KGHSY, FQNENV. V lost 6 bases and J lost 3, with 16 bases in between. The CDR3 spans 15 residues. CDR3 protein: CASSPNTRATDTQYF. The CDR3, as DNA: TGTGCCAGCAGTCCTAATACCAGGGCGACAGATACGCAGTATTTT.

The chain links TRBV27 to TRBJ2-5; TRBD2 might be the D (5 bases). The CDR3 contains 15 residues. The germline V gene encodes CDR1 MNHEY and CDR2 SMNVEV (reference sequence). The V end lost 3 bases, the J end lost 0 bases, and 11 bases lay between the germline ends. CDR3 sequence reads: CASSFQPGYQETQYF. The CDR3 region has the DNA TGTGCCAGCAGTTTTCAGCCGGGGTACCAAGAGACCCAGTACTTC.

The rearrangement joins TRBV7-2 to TRBJ1-3, with 9 bases matching TRBD1. The CDR3 has 15 amino acids. CDR1 and CDR2 from the germline V gene are SGHTA and FQGNSA. With 5 bases clipped from V and 3 bases from J, the junction kept 5 bases outside the gene matches. The CDR3 sequence: CASSKQGAGGNTIYF. The DNA for the CDR3 is TGTGCCAGCAGCAAACAGGGGGCGGGTGGAAACACCATATATTTT.

The V call is TRBV28, the J call TRBJ1-6, with D uncertain. This CDR3 is 16 amino acids long. The V gene lost 5 bases and the J gene lost 0 bases, with 11 bases spanning the gap. Germline V CDR1 and CDR2: MDHEN, SYDVKM. CDR3 region: CASSPAHSSYNSPLHF. In DNA, the CDR3 is TGTGCCAGCAGTCCCGCCCATAGCTCCTATAATTCACCCCTCCACTTT.

The gene calls are TRBV19 and TRBJ2-7; D possibly corresponds to TRBD2 (6 bases). This CDR3 contains 13 residues. The germline V and J ends were trimmed by 1 base and 9 bases, with 13 bases remaining between them. Germline loops: CDR1 LNHDA, CDR2 SQIVND (reference sequence). CDR3 residues: CASSIAPAEGQYF. CDR3 sequence (DNA): TGTGCCAGTAGTATAGCGCCAGCGGAGGGGCAGTACTTC.

V is TRBV18 and J is TRBJ1-2; maybe TRBD1 (5 bases). The length of the CDR3 is 13 residues. The germline V and J ends were trimmed by 3 bases and 6 bases, with 11 bases remaining between them. Per the germline V gene, CDR1 is KGHSH and CDR2 is LQKENI. CDR3 sequence: CASSPETANGYTF. The DNA of the CDR3 is TGTGCCAGCTCACCCGAGACAGCGAATGGCTACACCTTC.

This chain uses TRBV18 with TRBJ2-7; no definite D call. Per the germline V gene, CDR1 is KGHSH and CDR2 is LQKENI. CDR3 length: 14 residues. Trimming pared 6 bases from V and 2 bases from J, leaving 14 bases between. The CDR3 DNA reads TGTGCCAGCTCTCTGTCGGGTGGAGCCTACGAGCAGTACTTC. Its protein is CASSLSGGAYEQYF.

In DNA form, the CDR3 reads TGTGCCAGCTCCCCCTTCTCCCGTGAACCGGGGGTGGAGCTGTTTTTT. Its translation is CASSPFSREPGVELFF. The chain combines TRBV9 with TRBJ2-2, with D possibly TRBD2 on 6 matching bases. Germline V gene data show CDR1 as SGDLS and CDR2 as YYNGEE. The germline V and J ends were trimmed by 7 bases and 10 bases, with 26 bases remaining between them. The CDR3 is made up of 16 amino acids.

The genes are TRBV11-2 and TRBJ1-2; 7 bases match TRBD1. In germline, CDR1 is SGHAT, CDR2 FQNNGV. The V gene end was trimmed by 5 bases and the J gene end by 4 bases; junction bases not matched to a gene: 4. The CDR3 length is 13 residues. CDR3 DNA: TGTGCCAGCAGCCCGGGACAGACCTATGGCTACACCTTC. It encodes CASSPGQTYGYTF.

This clone was seen only once. The CDR3 reads CASSSTGTGLSPLHF. In DNA form, the CDR3 reads TGTGCCAGCAGTTCCACCGGGACAGGGTTATCACCCCTCCACTTT. The V and J genes are TRBV27 and TRBJ1-6; TRBD1 agrees at 9 bases. This CDR3 has 15 residues. Germline V gene data show CDR1 as MNHEY and CDR2 as SMNVEV (reference sequence). With 4 bases clipped from V and 10 bases from J, the junction kept 8 bases outside the gene matches.

This clone was counted only a few times. V usage is TRBV24-1 and J usage is TRBJ2-3, with a tentative D call TRBD1 (9 bases). Germline V gives CDR1 KGHDR, CDR2 SFDVKD. The CDR3 spans 21 residues. Trimming cost V 6 bases and J 4 bases, with 34 bases left between them. CDR3 sequence: CATSCGRFGTGGECTADTQYF. Written as DNA, the CDR3 is TGTGCCACCAGTTGCGGGAGGTTCGGTACAGGGGGCGAATGTACCGCAGATACGCAGTATTTT.

This clone occurred once. This sequence joins TRBV6-5 and TRBJ2-7; 9 nucleotides align to TRBD2. Germline V lookup: CDR1 MNHEY, CDR2 SVGAGI. The CDR3 length is 14 residues. V trimming: 2 bases; J trimming: 10 bases; junction bases outside the gene matches: 9. CDR3 DNA sequence: TGTGCCAGCAGTTACGGCGCTAGCGGGACGGGACAGTACTTC. Its translation is CASSYGASGTGQYF.

The rearrangement links TRBV27 to TRBJ2-7, with 10 bases lining up with TRBD2. This CDR3 is 16 amino acids long. V lost 3 bases and J lost 3; bases outside the gene matches: 8. Germline V CDR1 and CDR2: MNHEY, SMNVEV (reference sequence). The CDR3 here is CASSLSAGGGFYEQYF. The CDR3 DNA is TGTGCCAGCAGTTTGTCAGCGGGAGGGGGATTCTACGAGCAGTACTTC.

This clone was found a few times. This chain joins TRBV2 and TRBJ1-5, with a tentative D call TRBD1 (5 bases). The CDR3 spans 15 residues. Per germline, CDR1 SNHLY and CDR2 FYNNEI. V was trimmed by 3 bases and J by 6 bases, leaving 15 bases between them. The CDR3 here is CASSDLGAGIQPQHF. CDR3 DNA sequence: TGTGCCAGCAGTGATTTAGGGGCAGGTATTCAGCCCCAGCATTTT.

This clone was seen just once. The rearrangement uses TRBV7-9 and TRBJ1-2; 10 bases agree with TRBD1. The CDR3 runs to 14 residues. The V gene end was trimmed by 2 bases and the J gene end by 8 bases; junction bases not matched to a gene: 5. In germline, CDR1 is SEHNR, CDR2 FQNEAQ (reference sequence). The chain's CDR3 is CASSLRDRGYGYTF. The CDR3 coding sequence is TGTGCCAGCAGCTTACGGGACAGGGGTTACGGCTACACCTTC.

The chain carries TRBV12-3 or TRBV12-4 and TRBJ1-4, with a weak D call TRBD1 (5 bases). Trimming cost V 3 bases and J 10 bases, with 12 bases left between them. The CDR3 covers 13 residues. In nucleotides, the CDR3 is TGTGCCAGCAGTTTTGGGGGGGTTGCAAAACTGTTTTTT. It translates to CASSFGGVAKLFF.